These 18 T cell receptor beta chains were sequenced from one sample in a study of a mutant IDH1 vaccine in newly diagnosed glioma. Antigens of these TCRs are unknown. Clones were read by immunoSEQ multiplex PCR, and TCRdb kept only the in-frame ones, dropping some. Counted here are about 35,000 clones, under 90% occurring once; the ten biggest clones make up approximately 16%. Time point given: week 11, during vaccination. In the vaccine, a single dose held 300 ug of the mutant IDH1 20-mer peptide, along with topical imiquimod. This material consisted of peripheral blood mononuclear cells (PBMCs), taken from a glioma patient whose treatment included an IDH1 peptide vaccine. The receptor set was obtained from a woman aged 25 to 39 with glioma. Some clones in this sample may be carry-over from other donors' samples.

The genes are TRBV10-1 and TRBJ2-7; the D gene could be TRBD1 or TRBD2 (5 bases each). V lost 3 bases to trimming and J lost 6 bases, with 9 bases between them. The CDR3 is made up of 12 amino acids. CDR1 and CDR2 (germline): WNHNN, SYGVQD (reference sequence). DNA for the CDR3: TGCGCCAGCAGTGAACAGGCGGGCGAGCAGTACTTC. Translated, it gives CASSEQAGEQYF.

V usage is TRBV5-8 and J usage is TRBJ2-1; 9 positions agree with TRBD1. V gave up 6 bases and J gave up 6 bases; unmatched junction bases: 7. There are 14 residues in the CDR3. From germline, CDR1 is SGHTS and CDR2 YDEGEE. The CDR3 protein is CASTRGTGTNEQFF. CDR3 nucleotide sequence: TGTGCCAGCACGAGGGGGACAGGGACCAATGAGCAGTTCTTC.

This clone was counted between two and nine times. The V and J genes are TRBV9 and TRBJ1-5, with D perhaps matching TRBD1 (6 bases). This CDR3 spans 13 amino acids. The V end was cut by 5 bases, the J end by 5 bases, with 11 bases between. Germline V gene data show CDR1 as SGDLS and CDR2 as YYNGEE. The DNA of the CDR3 is TGTGCCAGCAGTGAACAGGGCTATCAGCCCCAGCATTTT. Translation: CASSEQGYQPQHF.

This clone was seen more than once but under ten times. This chain uses TRBV28 with TRBJ1-2; TRBD1 might be the D (5 bases). This CDR3 comprises 13 residues. V lost 6 bases to trimming and J lost 8 bases, with 16 bases between them. Germline loops: CDR1 MDHEN, CDR2 SYDVKM. CDR3 protein: CASSLVGGGGYTF. The CDR3, as DNA: TGTGCCAGCAGCCTCGTAGGCGGGGGAGGCTACACCTTC.

The chain carries TRBV9 and TRBJ1-2; D possibly corresponds to TRBD1 (6 bases). CDR3 length equals 14 residues. The V end lost 3 bases, the J end lost 4 bases, and 13 bases lay between the germline ends. CDR1 and CDR2 from the germline V gene are SGDLS and YYNGEE. This chain's CDR3 is CASSEGGSGYGYTF. CDR3 nucleotides: TGTGCCAGCAGCGAGGGGGGGAGCGGCTATGGCTACACCTTC.

The J gene is TRBJ2-7, the V gene TRBV4-1; D call uncertain. The CDR3 extends over 12 amino acids. Germline assignment: CDR1 MGHRA and CDR2 YSYEKL. The V end lost 2 bases, the J end lost 5 bases, and 7 bases lay between the germline ends. CDR3 sequence: CASSQPSDEQYF. The CDR3 DNA sequence: TGCGCCAGCAGCCAACCCTCGGACGAGCAGTACTTC.

This sequence joins TRBV29-1 and TRBJ1-2; no reliable D call. CDR3 length: 12 residues. CDR1 SQVTM and CDR2 ANQGSEA come from the germline V gene. The V and J ends lost 2 bases and 8 bases respectively, with 12 bases between them. The CDR3 bases are TGCAGCGTTGAAAACCCAGGCTCAGGCTACACCTTC. It encodes CSVENPGSGYTF.

The rearrangement uses TRBV11-2 and TRBJ2-7; D might be TRBD2 (5 bases). The germline CDR1 and CDR2 sequences are SGHAT and FQNNGV. The ends were cut back, 1 base at V and 3 bases at J, with 7 bases in the middle. This CDR3 contains 13 residues. The CDR3 sequence is CASSLGADYEQYF. DNA of the CDR3: TGTGCCAGCAGCTTAGGAGCGGACTACGAGCAGTACTTC.

J is TRBJ1-5 and V is TRBV19, with no clear D. This CDR3 is 12 amino acids long. V was pared by 8 bases and J by 3 bases, with 8 bases between. The germline V gene encodes CDR1 LNHDA and CDR2 SQIVND (reference sequence). The CDR3 DNA reads as TGTGCCAGTTGCCGACTCAATCAGCCCCAGCATTTT. Translated, it gives CASCRLNQPQHF. Using reference TRBV19 and TRBJ1-5 for the parts outside the CDR3, the full variable domain is DGGITQSPKYLFRKEGQNVTLSCEQNLNHDAMYWYRQDPGQGLRLIYYSQIVNDFQKGDIAEGYSVSREKKESFPLTVTSAQKNPTAFYLCASCRLNQPQHFGDGTRLSIL.

The chain couples TRBV4-1 to TRBJ2-1, with D maybe TRBD2 (6 bases). The CDR3 is 11 amino acids. V lost 3 bases, J lost 12 bases, and 9 bases lay in between. CDR1 and CDR2 from the germline V gene are MGHRA and YSYEKL. This chain's CDR3 is CASSHSGGQFF. Here the CDR3 DNA reads TGCGCCAGCAGCCATTCCGGGGGGCAGTTCTTC.

The chain's CDR3 is CASSLGGWLGLLTDTQYF. CDR3 DNA sequence: TGTGCCAGCAGCTTAGGTGGTTGGTTGGGACTTCTAACAGATACGCAGTATTTT. The chain uses TRBV13 and TRBJ2-3; tentative D call: TRBD2 (6 bases). The CDR3 has 18 residues. Trimming took 0 bases from V and 3 from J, leaving 19 bases between them. Per germline, CDR1 PRHDT and CDR2 FYEKMQ (reference sequence).

The chain is built from TRBV4-1 and TRBJ1-5; no reliable D call. Trimming removed 1 base from V and 0 bases from J, with 16 bases in between. This CDR3 has 18 residues. Germline V gives CDR1 MGHRA, CDR2 YSYEKL. CDR3 nucleotides: TGCGCCAGCAGCCAAGTGTGGGATTTCAGCCTTAGCAATCAGCCCCAGCATTTT. Protein sequence: CASSQVWDFSLSNQPQHF.

The chain uses TRBV2 and TRBJ1-5; D uncertain. The V end lost 5 bases, the J end lost 4 bases, and 9 bases lay between the germline ends. The germline V gene encodes CDR1 SNHLY and CDR2 FYNNEI. The CDR3 contains 13 residues. The CDR3 region is CASSTEKNQPQHF. The CDR3 bases are TGTGCCAGCAGTACGGAGAAGAATCAGCCCCAGCATTTT.

V is TRBV30 and J is TRBJ1-5, with D unclear. The CDR3 spans 15 residues. The V gene lost 0 bases and the J gene lost 0 bases, with 9 bases spanning the gap. The germline V gene has CDR1 GTSNPN and CDR2 SVGIG (reference sequence). The CDR3: CAWSVADYSNQPQHF. The CDR3 DNA follows: TGTGCCTGGAGTGTCGCTGATTATAGCAATCAGCCCCAGCATTTT.

On this clone itself: Other DNA sequences within the sample encode an identical CDR3. The V call is TRBV30, the J call TRBJ2-7; D is unresolved. The CDR3 extends over 11 amino acids. The germline V gene encodes CDR1 GTSNPN and CDR2 SVGIG (reference sequence). Deletions cut 0 bases from V and 3 bases from J, with 3 bases between. For the CDR3, the DNA is TGTGCCTGGAGTGTAGGCTACGAGCAGTACTTC. Encoded protein: CAWSVGYEQYF.

A note on this clone: Other DNA sequences within the sample encode an identical CDR3. The chain employs TRBV7-8 and TRBJ2-3, with 8 bases matching TRBD2. Germline CDR1 is SGHVS and CDR2 is FQNEAQ. This CDR3 spans 16 amino acids. The ends lost 5 bases at V and 1 base at J; junction bases unmatched: 8. CDR3 nucleotide sequence: TGTGCCAGCAGCCCTGGAGCGGGAGTGGGCACAGATACGCAGTATTTT. It codes for CASSPGAGVGTDTQYF.

The chain recombines TRBV7-8 with TRBJ2-3; the match to TRBD2 covers 9 bases. This CDR3 comprises 16 residues. Germline-derived CDR1 and CDR2 are SGHVS and FQNEAQ. V dropped 3 bases and J dropped 4; count of bases not matched to a gene: 8. The DNA for the CDR3 is TGTGCCAGCAGCTTCTTACTAGCGGGCGGTTCAGATACGCAGTATTTT. As protein: CASSFLLAGGSDTQYF. Together with reference TRBV7-8 and TRBJ2-3, the CDR3 gives the full variable domain: GAGVSQSPRYKVAKRGQDVALRCDPISGHVSLFWYQQALGQGPEFLTYFQNEAQLDKSGLPSDRFFAERPEGSVSTLKIQRTQQEDSAVYLCASSFLLAGGSDTQYFGPGTRLTVL.

The chain combines TRBV19 with TRBJ2-7; D ambiguous. V shed 6 bases and J shed 2 bases, with 8 bases lying between them. This CDR3 region has 12 residues. In germline, CDR1 is LNHDA, CDR2 SQIVND (reference sequence). Here the CDR3 reads CASRNTAYEQYF. CDR3 nucleotide sequence: TGTGCCAGTAGAAACACCGCCTACGAGCAGTACTTC.